This is a list of T cell receptor beta chains from one sample in a study of CD8+CD57+ T cells in acquired aplastic anemia. TCRdb reanalysed the reads using MiXCR and keeps one entry per CDR3 protein. The sample yields 160,000 or so distinct CDR3 sequences, 45% to 55% seen once. Sequencing used sorted CD4+, CD8+, or CD8+CD57+ T cells (not recorded which) from PBMCs. The receptors shown here come from a human donor with aplastic anemia. CDR3s include the opening cysteine and the closing phenylalanine or tryptophan. A D gene is named only where the DNA matches it firmly. The listing skips clone size in some rows; elsewhere it reads once, few, many or a size class.

.,TRBV2,many,TRBJ1-4,CASSDLTGGEKLFF,TGTGCCAGCAGTGATTTGACCGGCGGGGAAAAACTGTTTTTT
TRBD2,TRBV7-2,.,TRBJ2-2,CASSRTSTGELFF,TGTGCCAGCAGCCGGACTAGCACCGGGGAGCTGTTTTTT
.,TRBV6-2/TRBV6-3,.,TRBJ1-2,CASSIPDRLYGYTF,TGTGCCAGCAGTATCCCGGACAGACTCTATGGCTACACCTTC
TRBD1,TRBV7-2,.,TRBJ1-2,CASSPPDRLYGYTF,TGTGCCAGCAGCCCACCGGACAGGCTCTATGGCTACACCTTC
.,TRBV7-8,few,TRBJ2-6,CASSLRTVSGANVLTF,TGTGCCAGCAGCTTACGGACAGTTTCTGGGGCCAACGTCCTGACTTTC
.,TRBV25-1,many,TRBJ1-5,CASSEVQKNQPQHF,TGTGCCAGCAGTGAAGTCCAGAAGAATCAGCCCCAGCATTTT
.,TRBV12-3/TRBV12-4,.,TRBJ1-2,CASSFEGVPYYGYTF,TGTGCCAGCAGTTTCGAGGGGGTACCATACTATGGCTACACCTTC
.,TRBV7-2,.,TRBJ1-2,CASSPSVFYGYTF,TGTGCCAGCAGCCCCAGTGTGTTCTATGGCTACACCTTC
TRBD2,TRBV5-6,.,TRBJ2-7,CASQEGLASSYEQYF,TGTGCCAGCCAAGAGGGACTAGCGTCATCCTACGAGCAGTACTTC
.,TRBV7-8,.,TRBJ1-1,CASSLTPVNTEAFF,TGTGCCAGCAGCTTAACTCCAGTGAACACTGAAGCTTTCTTT
.,TRBV14,many,TRBJ2-5,CASSQDEGMRETQYF,TGTGCCAGCAGCCAAGATGAGGGTATGAGGGAGACCCAGTACTTC
TRBD1,TRBV20-1,.,TRBJ1-1,CSARGLGRDTEAFF,TGCAGTGCCAGGGGGCTGGGACGGGACACTGAAGCTTTCTTT
TRBD2,TRBV2,.,TRBJ2-5,CASRGLAGDGETQYF,TGTGCCAGCAGGGGACTAGCGGGAGACGGGGAGACCCAGTACTTC
.,TRBV7-6,.,TRBJ2-1,CASSADGGNEQFF,TGTGCCAGCAGCGCCGACGGGGGCAATGAGCAGTTCTTC
TRBD2,TRBV24-1,.,TRBJ2-7,CATSDPGLAGGGEQYF,TGTGCCACCAGTGACCCGGGACTAGCGGGAGGGGGCGAGCAGTACTTC
.,TRBV19,many,TRBJ2-7,CASSYKSSYEQYF,TGTGCCAGTAGCTACAAATCTAGCTACGAGCAGTACTTC
TRBD2,TRBV12-3/TRBV12-4,.,TRBJ2-1,CASSPRTSSGEQFF,TGTGCCAGCAGTCCTCGGACTAGCTCCGGTGAGCAGTTCTTC
.,TRBV10-3,.,TRBJ1-1,CAISEEDGTEAFF,TGTGCCATCTCCGAGGAGGACGGCACTGAAGCTTTCTTT
.,TRBV9,few,TRBJ2-4,CASSPGAGLAKNIQYF,TGTGCCAGCAGCCCAGGGGCGGGGCTAGCCAAAAACATTCAGTACTTC
TRBD1,TRBV20-1,many,TRBJ1-5,CSVQGGNQPQHF,TGCAGTGTTCAGGGGGGGAATCAGCCCCAGCATTTT
TRBD2,TRBV6-5,many,TRBJ2-7,CASSYSVLAGTLGEQYF,TGTGCCAGCAGTTACTCGGTTCTAGCGGGTACCCTTGGCGAGCAGTACTTC
.,TRBV29-1,.,TRBJ2-2,CSVRGTQANTGELFF,TGCAGCGTTCGGGGTACACAGGCGAACACCGGGGAGCTGTTTTTT
.,TRBV29-1,few,TRBJ2-1,CSVTGPGPRINEQFF,TGCAGCGTGACCGGACCGGGACCCAGGATCAATGAGCAGTTCTTC
.,TRBV12-3/TRBV12-4,.,TRBJ2-7,CASSLGLGLVGEQYF,TGTGCCAGCAGTTTAGGGCTGGGTTTGGTGGGCGAGCAGTACTTC
TRBD2,TRBV7-9,.,TRBJ2-5,CASGEGWGVQETQYF,TGTGCCAGCGGGGAGGGGTGGGGAGTCCAAGAGACCCAGTACTTC
TRBD1,TRBV19,.,TRBJ1-5,CASRAGGQGGQPQHF,TGTGCCAGCCGTGCAGGGGGACAGGGCGGTCAGCCCCAGCATTTT
TRBD1,TRBV5-6,few,TRBJ2-1,CASSRDRSYNEQFF,TGTGCCAGCAGCCGGGACAGGTCCTACAATGAGCAGTTCTTC
.,TRBV2,many,TRBJ2-7,CASSEYSGSYEQYF,TGTGCCAGCAGTGAATATAGCGGCTCCTACGAGCAGTACTTC
.,TRBV7-3,many,TRBJ1-1,CASSFVNTEAFF,TGTGCCAGCAGCTTTGTGAACACTGAAGCTTTCTTT
TRBD2,TRBV20-1,many,TRBJ2-7,CSARGTSGSYEQYF,TGCAGTGCTAGAGGGACTAGCGGGAGCTACGAGCAGTACTTC
.,TRBV29-1,.,TRBJ2-7,CSVQGHPLIEQCF,TGCAGCGTTCAGGGACATCCCCTAATTGAGCAGTGCTTC
TRBD2,TRBV11-1,.,TRBJ2-1,CASSYPLTSGENEQFF,TGTGCCAGCAGTTATCCACTGACTAGCGGAGAAAATGAGCAGTTCTTC
TRBD2,TRBV14,.,TRBJ2-1,CASSLPRENEQFF,TGTGCCAGCAGCCTCCCGCGGGAGAATGAGCAGTTCTTC
.,TRBV9,many,TRBJ1-2,CASSVEDSPNYGYTF,TGTGCCAGCAGCGTAGAGGACAGTCCGAACTATGGCTACACCTTC
.,TRBV6-1,.,TRBJ1-1,CASTKNTEAFF,TGTGCCAGCACCAAGAACACTGAAGCTTTCTTT
.,TRBV7-7,few,TRBJ2-2,CASSHNTGELFF,TGTGCTAGCAGCCATAACACCGGGGAGCTGTTTTTT
.,TRBV11-2,many,TRBJ2-1,CASSLGAPGKQFF,TGTGCCAGCAGCTTAGGTGCCCCCGGTAAGCAGTTCTTC
TRBD2,TRBV11-2,.,TRBJ2-1,CACSFQAGGGYNEQFF,TGTGCCTGCAGCTTTCAGGCGGGAGGAGGGTACAATGAGCAGTTCTTC
TRBD1,TRBV20-1,.,TRBJ2-5,CSARWTGGETQYF,TGCAGTGCTAGGTGGACAGGGGGCGAGACCCAGTACTTC
.,TRBV2,.,TRBJ1-3,CASKRGQGNTIYF,TGTGCCAGCAAAAGAGGGCAGGGAAACACCATATATTTT
.,TRBV19,.,TRBJ1-1,CASSRGPEAFF,TGTGCCAGTAGTCGGGGACCCGAAGCTTTCTTT
.,TRBV6-5,.,TRBJ1-1,CAGSYQGSVNTEAFF,TGTGCCGGCAGTTACCAGGGGTCGGTGAACACTGAAGCTTTCTTT
.,TRBV3-1,few,TRBJ1-3,CASSQDRASGNTIYF,TGTGCCAGCAGCCAAGACCGTGCCTCTGGAAACACCATATATTTT
.,TRBV7-9,many,TRBJ1-1,CASSFFPNTEAFF,TGTGCCAGCAGCTTCTTCCCTAACACTGAAGCTTTCTTT
.,TRBV28,few,TRBJ1-2,CASRRENYGYTF,TGTGCCAGCAGGAGAGAAAACTATGGCTACACCTTC
.,TRBV11-1,.,TRBJ2-4,CASSRGYLGDIQYF,TGTGCCAGCAGCCGGGGATACCTAGGGGACATTCAGTACTTC
TRBD1,TRBV19,many,TRBJ1-6,CASSRRPGQGVGASPLHF,TGTGCCAGTAGTAGAAGACCGGGACAGGGTGTCGGCGCTTCACCCCTCCACTTT
.,TRBV29-1,once,TRBJ1-1,CGVVRDREAFF,TGCGGCGTTGTCCGGGATCGCGAAGCTTTCTTT